The T cell receptor (beta chain) described here comes from a study of T cells after yellow fever vaccination. The wider study: SMART-Seq v4 Ultra Low Input prepared the low-cell-number fractions.

Trimming at V came to 6 bases and at J to 2 bases, leaving 9 bases not matched to a gene. Germline CDR1 MGHRA, CDR2 YSYEKL. The CDR3 covers 15 residues. As for this clonotype: Its antigen is as yet unknown.

Each CDR3 protein gets one entry after TCRdb re-called the 5' RACE reads with MiXCR. The sample holds around 320,000 distinct CDR3 sequences, 8.5% to 10% seen once. Points from the study as a whole: Post-booster samples contained most primary-vaccination clones (more than 95% CD4, about 85% CD8). A minor fraction of clonotypes spanned both CD4 and CD8 compartments.

This sequence joins TRBV4-1 and TRBJ1-1; TRBD1 aligns across 7 bases. The sequences come from CD4+ T cells sorted from PBMCs, collected 5 days after the yellow fever booster vaccination. The receptor comes from a man aged 18 to 35 who received the YFV17D yellow fever vaccine. CDR3 DNA sequence: TGCGCCAGCAGAAGGATTGGGACAGCCAACACTGAAGCTTTCTTT. Protein sequence: CASRRIGTANTEAFF.